This T cell receptor beta chain is drawn from a study of T cell responses to AZD1222 COVID-19 vaccine. Notes on the study in general: Elevations in Spike-specific TCR breadth and depth followed administration of two AZD1222 doses. Baseline seropositives among AZD1222 recipients totaled only five or six. The sample set comprised mostly white British donors with more females, and clonal diversity was possibly underestimated.

Trimming cost V 5 bases and J 3 bases, with 15 bases left between them. Looked up from germline, CDR1 is SGHKS and CDR2 is YYEKEE (reference sequence). The CDR3 sequence is 15 residues long. Sequenced by immunoSEQ multiplex PCR; TCRdb stores in-frame clones only, minus some. In the table there are approximately 110,000 clones, approximately 85% of which are singletons. This clone was found a few times. Its specificity is unknown. V and J are TRBV5-5 and TRBJ1-5; D not resolved. The clonotype comes from an adult who received the AZD1222 COVID-19 vaccine. Material: peripheral blood, obtained 28 days after the second AZD1222 dose. CDR3: CASSPVWAPNQPQHF. The DNA of the CDR3 is TGTGCCAGCAGTCCCGTTTGGGCCCCCAATCAGCCCCAGCATTTT.